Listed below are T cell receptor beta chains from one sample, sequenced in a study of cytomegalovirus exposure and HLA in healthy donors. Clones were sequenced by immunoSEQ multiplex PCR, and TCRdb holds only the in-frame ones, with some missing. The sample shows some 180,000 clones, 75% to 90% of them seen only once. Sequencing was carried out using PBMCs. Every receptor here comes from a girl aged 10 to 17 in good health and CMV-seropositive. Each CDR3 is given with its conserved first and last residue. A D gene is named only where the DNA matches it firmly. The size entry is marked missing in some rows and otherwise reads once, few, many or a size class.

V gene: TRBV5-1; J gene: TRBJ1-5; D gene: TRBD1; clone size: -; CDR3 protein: CASSLSGQAGQPQHF; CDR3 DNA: TGCGCCAGCAGCTTGAGCGGACAGGCCGGTCAGCCCCAGCATTTT
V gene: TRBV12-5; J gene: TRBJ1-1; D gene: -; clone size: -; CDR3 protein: CASGLGDTRNTEAFF; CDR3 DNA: TGTGCTAGTGGTTTGGGGGACACTCGGAACACTGAAGCTTTCTTT
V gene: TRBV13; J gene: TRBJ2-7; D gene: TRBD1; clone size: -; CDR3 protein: CASSPTGTGGHEQYF; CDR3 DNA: TGTGCCAGCAGCCCTACGGGGACAGGGGGGCACGAGCAGTACTTC
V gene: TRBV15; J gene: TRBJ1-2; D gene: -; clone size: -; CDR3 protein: CATSRGGGTYGYTF; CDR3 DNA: TGTGCCACCAGCAGAGGAGGAGGGACCTATGGCTACACCTTC
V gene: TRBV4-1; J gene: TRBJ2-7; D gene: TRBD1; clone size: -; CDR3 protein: CASSHVGQGANEQYF; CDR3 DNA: TGCGCCAGCAGCCATGTTGGACAGGGGGCAAACGAGCAGTACTTC
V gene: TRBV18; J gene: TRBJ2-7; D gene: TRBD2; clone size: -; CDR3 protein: CASSPPGLAGSSSYEQYF; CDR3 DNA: TGTGCCAGCTCACCACCGGGACTAGCGGGATCGAGCTCCTACGAGCAGTACTTC
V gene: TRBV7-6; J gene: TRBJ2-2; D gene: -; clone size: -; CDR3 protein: CASSELGLLSTGELFF; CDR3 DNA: TGTGCCAGCAGCGAACTCGGACTGCTATCGACCGGGGAGCTGTTTTTT
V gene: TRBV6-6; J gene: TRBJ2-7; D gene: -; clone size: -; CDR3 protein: CASRRDSIPFYEQYF; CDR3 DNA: TGTGCCAGCAGGCGGGACTCCATCCCTTTTTACGAGCAGTACTTC
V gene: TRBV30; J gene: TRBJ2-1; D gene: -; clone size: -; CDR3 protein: CAWSVPDSLPNEQFF; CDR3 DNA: TGTGCCTGGAGTGTACCGGACAGCCTTCCCAATGAGCAGTTCTTC
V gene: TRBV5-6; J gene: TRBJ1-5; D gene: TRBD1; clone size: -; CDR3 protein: CASSLGAGGMDQPQHF; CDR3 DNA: TGTGCCAGCAGCTTGGGGGCAGGGGGCATGGATCAGCCCCAGCATTTT
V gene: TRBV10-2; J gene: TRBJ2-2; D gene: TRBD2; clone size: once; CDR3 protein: CASQLAGVIGELFF; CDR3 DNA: TGCGCCAGCCAGCTAGCGGGAGTAATCGGGGAGCTGTTTTTT
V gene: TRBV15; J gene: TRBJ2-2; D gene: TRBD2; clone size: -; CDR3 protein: CATSRETAGGGNTGELFF; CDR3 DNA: TGTGCCACCAGCAGAGAAACAGCGGGAGGAGGTAACACCGGGGAGCTGTTTTTT
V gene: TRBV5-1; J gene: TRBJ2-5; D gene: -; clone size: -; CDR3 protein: CASSPRGGMETQYF; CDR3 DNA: TGCGCCAGCAGCCCCCGGGGAGGCATGGAGACCCAGTACTTC
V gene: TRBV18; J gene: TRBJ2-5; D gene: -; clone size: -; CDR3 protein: CASSRRGNQETQYF; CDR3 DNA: TGTGCCAGCTCACGCCGCGGCAACCAAGAGACCCAGTACTTC
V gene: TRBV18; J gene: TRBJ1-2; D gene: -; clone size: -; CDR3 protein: CASSPSTGRYGYTF; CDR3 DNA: TGTGCCAGCTCACCATCTACAGGGCGTTACGGCTACACCTTC
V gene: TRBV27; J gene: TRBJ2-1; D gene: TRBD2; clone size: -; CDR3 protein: CASSLASGRAAEQFF; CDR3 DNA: TGTGCCAGCAGTTTGGCTAGCGGGAGGGCCGCTGAGCAGTTCTTC
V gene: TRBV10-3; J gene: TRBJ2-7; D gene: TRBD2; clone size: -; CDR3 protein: CAIGTRLAGGDEQYF; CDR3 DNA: TGTGCCATCGGGACTCGACTAGCGGGAGGCGACGAGCAGTACTTC
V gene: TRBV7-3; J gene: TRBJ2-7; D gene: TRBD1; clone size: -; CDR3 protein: CASSFDRGAYEQYF; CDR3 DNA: TGTGCCAGCAGCTTCGACAGGGGTGCCTACGAGCAGTACTTC
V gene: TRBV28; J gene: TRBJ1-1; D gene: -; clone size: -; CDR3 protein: CASSPRVRGVEEAFF; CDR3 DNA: TGTGCCAGCAGCCCACGCGTAAGGGGCGTCGAGGAAGCTTTCTTT
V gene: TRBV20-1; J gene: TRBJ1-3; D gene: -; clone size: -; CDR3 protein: CSALGRDTIYF; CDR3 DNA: TGCAGTGCCCTTGGGAGGGACACCATATATTTT
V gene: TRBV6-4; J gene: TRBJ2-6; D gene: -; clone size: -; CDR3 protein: CASSVQGALSSGANVLTF; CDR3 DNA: TGTGCCAGCAGCGTACAGGGTGCGCTTTCTTCTGGGGCCAACGTCCTGACTTTC
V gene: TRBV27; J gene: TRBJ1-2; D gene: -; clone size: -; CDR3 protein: CASSGWGGDYGYTF; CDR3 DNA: TGTGCCAGCAGTGGATGGGGAGGCGACTATGGCTACACCTTC
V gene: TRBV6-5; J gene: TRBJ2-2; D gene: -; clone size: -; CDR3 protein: CASSYSRQTGELFF; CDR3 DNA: TGTGCCAGCAGTTATTCCAGACAGACCGGGGAGCTGTTTTTT
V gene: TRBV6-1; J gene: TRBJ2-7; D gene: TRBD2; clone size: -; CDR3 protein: CASTRQASGYEQYF; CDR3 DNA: TGTGCCAGCACCCGCCAGGCTAGCGGGTACGAGCAGTACTTC
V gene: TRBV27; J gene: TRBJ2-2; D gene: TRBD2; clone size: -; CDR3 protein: CASSPSPSSGATGELFF; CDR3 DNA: TGTGCCAGCAGTCCTTCCCCCTCTAGCGGAGCCACCGGGGAGCTGTTTTTT
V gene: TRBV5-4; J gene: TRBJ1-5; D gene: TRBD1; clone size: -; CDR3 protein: CASSLDGQGSNQPQHF; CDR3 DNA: TGTGCCAGCAGCTTGGACGGACAGGGGAGCAATCAGCCCCAGCATTTT
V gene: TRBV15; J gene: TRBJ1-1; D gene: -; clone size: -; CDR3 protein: CATSRGVRENTEAFF; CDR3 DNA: TGTGCCACCAGCAGAGGAGTCAGGGAGAACACTGAAGCTTTCTTT
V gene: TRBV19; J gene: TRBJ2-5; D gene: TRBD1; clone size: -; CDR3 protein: CASRGTGEETQYF; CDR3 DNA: TGTGCCAGTAGAGGGACAGGGGAAGAGACCCAGTACTTC
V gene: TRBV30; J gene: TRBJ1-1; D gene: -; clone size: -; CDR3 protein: CAWSDGLRGEAFF; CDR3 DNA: TGTGCCTGGAGTGACGGGCTCAGGGGTGAAGCTTTCTTT
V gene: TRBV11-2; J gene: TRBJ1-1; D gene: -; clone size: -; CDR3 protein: CASSFQDTNTEAFF; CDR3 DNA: TGTGCCAGCAGCTTCCAAGACACAAACACTGAAGCTTTCTTT
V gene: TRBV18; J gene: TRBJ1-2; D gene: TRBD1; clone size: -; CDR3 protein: CASSPPRAPGTGSYGYTF; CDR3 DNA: TGTGCCAGCTCACCCCCCCGAGCGCCCGGGACAGGGAGCTATGGCTACACCTTC
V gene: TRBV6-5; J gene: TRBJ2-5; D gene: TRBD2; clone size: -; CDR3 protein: CASSYGQGGPQETQYF; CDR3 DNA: TGTGCCAGCAGTTACGGGCAGGGAGGGCCCCAAGAGACCCAGTACTTC
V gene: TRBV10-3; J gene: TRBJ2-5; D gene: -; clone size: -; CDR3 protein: CAISEGEPRETQYF; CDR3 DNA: TGTGCCATCAGTGAGGGGGAGCCGCGGGAGACCCAGTACTTC
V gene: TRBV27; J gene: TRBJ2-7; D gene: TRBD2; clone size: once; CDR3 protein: CASSRPGTSGSYEQYF; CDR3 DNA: TGTGCCAGCAGCCGGCCGGGGACTAGCGGATCCTACGAGCAGTACTTC
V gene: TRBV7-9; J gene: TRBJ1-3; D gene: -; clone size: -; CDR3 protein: CASSWGNLSGNTIYF; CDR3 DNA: TGTGCCAGCAGCTGGGGCAACCTGTCTGGAAACACCATATATTTT
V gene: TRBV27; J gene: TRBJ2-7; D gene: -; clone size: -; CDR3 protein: CASSLPRVYEQYF; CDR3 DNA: TGTGCCAGCAGTTTACCCAGGGTATACGAGCAGTACTTC
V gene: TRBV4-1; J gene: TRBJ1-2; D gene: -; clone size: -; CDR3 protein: CASSPSGLFYGYTF; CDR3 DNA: TGCGCCAGCAGCCCTTCCGGTCTCTTCTATGGCTACACCTTC
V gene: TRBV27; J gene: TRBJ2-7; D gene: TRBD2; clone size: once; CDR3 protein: CASSWTSGSSYEQYF; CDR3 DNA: TGTGCCAGCAGTTGGACTAGCGGATCATCCTACGAGCAGTACTTC
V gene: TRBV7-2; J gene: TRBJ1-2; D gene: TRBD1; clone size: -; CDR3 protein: CASSLGQGTEGYTF; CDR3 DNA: TGTGCCAGCAGCTTGGGACAGGGTACAGAGGGCTACACCTTC
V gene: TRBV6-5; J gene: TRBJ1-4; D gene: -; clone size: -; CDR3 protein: CASSYSGRVWEKLFF; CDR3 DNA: TGTGCCAGCAGTTACTCAGGCAGGGTTTGGGAAAAACTGTTTTTT
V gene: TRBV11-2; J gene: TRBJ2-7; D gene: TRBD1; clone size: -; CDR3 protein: CASSLGDRKAYEQYF; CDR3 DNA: TGTGCCAGCAGCCTAGGGGACAGGAAGGCCTACGAGCAGTACTTC
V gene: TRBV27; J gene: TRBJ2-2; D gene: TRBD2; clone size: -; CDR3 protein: CASSLSRWLAGVGGELFF; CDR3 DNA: TGTGCCAGCAGTTTATCGAGATGGTTAGCGGGAGTCGGCGGGGAGCTGTTTTTT
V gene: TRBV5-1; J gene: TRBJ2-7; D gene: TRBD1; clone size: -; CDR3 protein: CASSGQGFHEQYF; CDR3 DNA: TGCGCCAGCAGCGGACAGGGGTTCCACGAGCAGTACTTC
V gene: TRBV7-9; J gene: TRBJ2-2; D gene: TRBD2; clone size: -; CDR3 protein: CASSPRLAVGELFF; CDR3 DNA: TGTGCCAGCAGCCCTCGACTAGCGGTCGGGGAGCTGTTTTTT
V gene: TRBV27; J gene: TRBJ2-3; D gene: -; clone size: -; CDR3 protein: CASSPNTDTQYF; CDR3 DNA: TGTGCCAGCAGTCCTAACACAGATACGCAGTATTTT
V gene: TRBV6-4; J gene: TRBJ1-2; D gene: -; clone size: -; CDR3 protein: CASSVGEGAHGYTF; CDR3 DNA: TGTGCCAGCAGTGTCGGAGAAGGGGCCCATGGCTACACCTTC
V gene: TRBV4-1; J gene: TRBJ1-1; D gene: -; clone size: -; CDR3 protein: CASSQTGFNTEAFF; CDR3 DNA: TGCGCCAGCAGCCAAACAGGGTTCAACACTGAAGCTTTCTTT
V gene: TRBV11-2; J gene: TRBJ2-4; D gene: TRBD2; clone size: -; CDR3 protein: CASSFWTSGTEAKNIQYF; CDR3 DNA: TGTGCCAGCAGCTTCTGGACTAGCGGGACCGAGGCCAAAAACATTCAGTACTTC
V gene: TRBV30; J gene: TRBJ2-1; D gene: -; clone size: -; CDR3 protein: CAWSVLEYNEQFF; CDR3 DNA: TGTGCCTGGAGTGTGTTAGAGTACAATGAGCAGTTCTTC
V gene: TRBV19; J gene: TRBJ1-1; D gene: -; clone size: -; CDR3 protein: CASRGLLTPNTEAFF; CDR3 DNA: TGTGCCAGTAGGGGACTCTTGACACCGAACACTGAAGCTTTCTTT
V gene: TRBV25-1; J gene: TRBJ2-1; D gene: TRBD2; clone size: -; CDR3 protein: CASRTSVLAGFF; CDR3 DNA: TGTGCCAGTAGAACGAGTGTTCTAGCGGGGTTCTTC